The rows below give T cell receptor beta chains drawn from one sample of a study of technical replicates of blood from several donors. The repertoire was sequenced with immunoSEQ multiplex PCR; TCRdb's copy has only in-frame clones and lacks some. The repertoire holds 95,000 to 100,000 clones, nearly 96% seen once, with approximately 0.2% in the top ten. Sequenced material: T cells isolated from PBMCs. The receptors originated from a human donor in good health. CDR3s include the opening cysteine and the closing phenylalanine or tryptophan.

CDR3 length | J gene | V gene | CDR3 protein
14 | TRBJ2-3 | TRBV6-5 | CASAPSYGYDTQYF
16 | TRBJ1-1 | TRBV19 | CASSTRQAVIRSEAFF
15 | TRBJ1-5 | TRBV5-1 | CASSPLGQEPRSQHF
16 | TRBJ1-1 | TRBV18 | CASSPPRREANTEAFF
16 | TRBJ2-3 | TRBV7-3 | CASSAGDRLNTDTQYF
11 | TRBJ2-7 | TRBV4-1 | CASSHRYEQYF
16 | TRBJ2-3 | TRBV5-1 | CASSFLAGGSTDTQYF
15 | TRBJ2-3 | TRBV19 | CASRGPAGVPDTQYF
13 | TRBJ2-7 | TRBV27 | CASRLAGGHEQYF
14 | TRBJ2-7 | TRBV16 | CASSQRQGPYEQYF
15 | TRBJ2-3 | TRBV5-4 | CASSTYSGSSDTQYF
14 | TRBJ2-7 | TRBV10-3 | CAISFDRGRDEQYF
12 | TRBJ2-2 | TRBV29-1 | CSVGAQTGELFF
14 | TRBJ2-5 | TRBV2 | CASNRLAGGETQYF
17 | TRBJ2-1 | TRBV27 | CASSPGQGTSGRNEQFF
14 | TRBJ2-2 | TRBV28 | CALGSGRAAGELFF
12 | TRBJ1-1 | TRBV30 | CAWGQAYTEAFF